The rows below give T cell receptor beta chains drawn from one sample of a study of regulatory T cells in long-lasting Graves disease. TCRdb re-called the multiplex PCR reads with MiXCR, one entry per CDR3 protein. The sample yields around 360,000 distinct CDR3 sequences, 16% seen once. These data also featured in a second study, about T cells in Graves' hyperthyroidism and ophthalmopathy.

This material consisted of peripheral blood mononuclear cells (PBMCs), taken at new diagnosis, from a patient treated with antithyroid drugs. The origin of the receptors is a woman younger than 30 with Graves disease. CDR3s include the opening cysteine and the closing phenylalanine or tryptophan. Each record gives: CDR3 DNA, CDR3 protein, D gene, clone size, J gene, V gene. The D gene is left open where the match is weak. Size tells how often a clone was seen (once, few, many) or the class of an expanded clone, and some rows leave it out.

cdr3_nt: TGTGCCAGCAGTTTAGGGGGGAGTACCCTCCACTTT
cdr3_aa: CASSLGGSTLHF
d_call: .
clone_size: few
j_call: TRBJ1-6
v_call: TRBV27

cdr3_nt: TGCGCCAGCAGCTTGGCCGCGGGATTGAGCAATGAGCAGTTCTTC
cdr3_aa: CASSLAAGLSNEQFF
d_call: .
clone_size: many
j_call: TRBJ2-1
v_call: TRBV5-1

cdr3_nt: TGTGCCAGCAGCCAGAGGGGGATAAAACTGTTTTTT
cdr3_aa: CASSQRGIKLFF
d_call: .
clone_size: many
j_call: TRBJ1-4
v_call: TRBV3-1

cdr3_nt: TGCAGTGCCCCACTTCGCGGGGGCCTCAGCACAGATACGCAGTATTTT
cdr3_aa: CSAPLRGGLSTDTQYF
d_call: .
clone_size: many
j_call: TRBJ2-3
v_call: TRBV20-1

cdr3_nt: TGTGCCAGCAGCTCCTTGACCGCAAACTATGGCTACACCTTC
cdr3_aa: CASSSLTANYGYTF
d_call: .
clone_size: many
j_call: TRBJ1-2
v_call: TRBV7-2

cdr3_nt: TGTGCCAGCAGTTCCGACATGTTTGTGGCACCCCTCCACTTT
cdr3_aa: CASSSDMFVAPLHF
d_call: .
clone_size: few
j_call: TRBJ1-6
v_call: TRBV27

cdr3_nt: TGTGCCAGCAGCTCCTCCCGGACAGGGAGTGAGCAGTACTTC
cdr3_aa: CASSSSRTGSEQYF
d_call: TRBD1
clone_size: many
j_call: TRBJ2-7
v_call: TRBV11-3

cdr3_nt: TGTGCCAGCAGTTTACTAGCGGGGGGGCTGGGTGAGCAGTTCTTC
cdr3_aa: CASSLLAGGLGEQFF
d_call: TRBD2
clone_size: many
j_call: TRBJ2-1
v_call: TRBV28

cdr3_nt: TGTGCCAGCAGTTTGTCGGCCCCGAACTATGGCTACACCTTC
cdr3_aa: CASSLSAPNYGYTF
d_call: .
clone_size: many
j_call: TRBJ1-2
v_call: TRBV5-5

cdr3_nt: TGTGCCAGCAGCCAAGTTGTCCCAACCGAGACCGGGGAGCTGTTTTTT
cdr3_aa: CASSQVVPTETGELFF
d_call: .
clone_size: .
j_call: TRBJ2-2
v_call: TRBV4-2

cdr3_nt: TGTGCCAGCAGCTTGTTCTCCGGGAATGAAAAACTGTTTTTT
cdr3_aa: CASSLFSGNEKLFF
d_call: .
clone_size: .
j_call: TRBJ1-4
v_call: TRBV5-5

cdr3_nt: TGTGCCAGCAGTGGGGACCGAGACACCGGGGAGCTGTTTTTT
cdr3_aa: CASSGDRDTGELFF
d_call: .
clone_size: many
j_call: TRBJ2-2
v_call: TRBV6-4

cdr3_nt: TGTGCCAGCAGCGCCGAGGGTGTGGGGCAGCCCCAGCATTTT
cdr3_aa: CASSAEGVGQPQHF
d_call: .
clone_size: .
j_call: TRBJ1-5
v_call: TRBV7-2

cdr3_nt: TGTGCCAGCAGCCAGGGACAGGGGGAAAGTGCCAAAAACATTCAGTACTTC
cdr3_aa: CASSQGQGESAKNIQYF
d_call: TRBD1
clone_size: .
j_call: TRBJ2-4
v_call: TRBV11-2

cdr3_nt: TGCGCCAGCAGTGAGTCGTCAGCGGGTCAGCCCCAGCATTTT
cdr3_aa: CASSESSAGQPQHF
d_call: .
clone_size: .
j_call: TRBJ1-5
v_call: TRBV10-1

cdr3_nt: TGTGCCAGCGGACACTCCCGAGCCACAGATACGCAGTATTTT
cdr3_aa: CASGHSRATDTQYF
d_call: .
clone_size: many
j_call: TRBJ2-3
v_call: TRBV6-1

cdr3_nt: TGTGCCAGCAGCCAGAGTGGGGGGGCGGCTGGAAACACCATATATTTT
cdr3_aa: CASSQSGGAAGNTIYF
d_call: .
clone_size: .
j_call: TRBJ1-3
v_call: TRBV3-1

cdr3_nt: TGTGCCAGCAGTCTACACGGCCAGTTACTGTTTTTT
cdr3_aa: CASSLHGQLLFF
d_call: .
clone_size: .
j_call: TRBJ1-4
v_call: TRBV6-1

cdr3_nt: TGTGCCAGCAGCTTAGGGACAGGGCGCCAAGAGACCCAGTACTTC
cdr3_aa: CASSLGTGRQETQYF
d_call: TRBD1
clone_size: .
j_call: TRBJ2-5
v_call: TRBV7-6

cdr3_nt: TGTGCCAGCTCACCACTTCCCGCTTTTCGTGAGGGACAGGGCACCTACAATGAGCAGTTCTTC
cdr3_aa: CASSPLPAFREGQGTYNEQFF
d_call: TRBD1
clone_size: few
j_call: TRBJ2-1
v_call: TRBV18

cdr3_nt: TGTGCCAGCAGCCCTAGCGGGGGGCGGTACGAGCAGTACTTC
cdr3_aa: CASSPSGGRYEQYF
d_call: TRBD2
clone_size: many
j_call: TRBJ2-7
v_call: TRBV11-2

cdr3_nt: TGCAGTGCAACGACAGTGAATTCACCCCTCCACTTT
cdr3_aa: CSATTVNSPLHF
d_call: .
clone_size: many
j_call: TRBJ1-6
v_call: TRBV20-1

cdr3_nt: TGTGCCACCACCCGGGGGTCCCCCTACAATGAGCAGTTCTTC
cdr3_aa: CATTRGSPYNEQFF
d_call: .
clone_size: .
j_call: TRBJ2-1
v_call: TRBV6-1

cdr3_nt: TGTGCCAGCTTACAGGGGGGAGGCCTTTCCTACGAGCAGTACTTC
cdr3_aa: CASLQGGGLSYEQYF
d_call: TRBD1
clone_size: many
j_call: TRBJ2-7
v_call: TRBV7-9

cdr3_nt: TGTGCCAGCAGCACCCCTGGGGGGGAAAGGTACGAGCAGTTCTTC
cdr3_aa: CASSTPGGERYEQFF
d_call: TRBD2
clone_size: .
j_call: TRBJ2-1
v_call: TRBV12-3/TRBV12-4

cdr3_nt: TGTGCCAGCAGTTTTAAGGGAAACACCGGGGAGCTGTTTTTT
cdr3_aa: CASSFKGNTGELFF
d_call: .
clone_size: many
j_call: TRBJ2-2
v_call: TRBV28

cdr3_nt: TGTGCCAGCAGCCAAGATGAAGAGGGCAATCAGCCCCAGCATTTT
cdr3_aa: CASSQDEEGNQPQHF
d_call: .
clone_size: many
j_call: TRBJ1-5
v_call: TRBV3-1

cdr3_nt: TGTGCCAGCTCACCCGGCGGGTCGGAGACCCAGTACTTC
cdr3_aa: CASSPGGSETQYF
d_call: .
clone_size: many
j_call: TRBJ2-5
v_call: TRBV18

cdr3_nt: TGCGCCAGCAGCTTGGAGGGGACTAGCGGATTCTACAATGAGCAGTTCTTC
cdr3_aa: CASSLEGTSGFYNEQFF
d_call: TRBD2
clone_size: few
j_call: TRBJ2-1
v_call: TRBV5-1

cdr3_nt: TGTGCCAGCAGTTTAGTGGTCCCGTATGGCTACACCTTC
cdr3_aa: CASSLVVPYGYTF
d_call: .
clone_size: .
j_call: TRBJ1-2
v_call: TRBV12-3/TRBV12-4

cdr3_nt: TGTGCCAGCAGTCCCTCCTCCGGACTAGCGGGAGTAGTCAATGAGCAGTTCTTC
cdr3_aa: CASSPSSGLAGVVNEQFF
d_call: TRBD2
clone_size: .
j_call: TRBJ2-1
v_call: TRBV12-3/TRBV12-4

cdr3_nt: TGCAGCGTTGGCCAGGACAGGGTAGCTTTCTTT
cdr3_aa: CSVGQDRVAFF
d_call: TRBD1
clone_size: many
j_call: TRBJ1-1
v_call: TRBV29-1

cdr3_nt: TGTGCCAGCAGCTTAGCGGTCAGGGGAAACACAGATACGCAGTATTTT
cdr3_aa: CASSLAVRGNTDTQYF
d_call: .
clone_size: many
j_call: TRBJ2-3
v_call: TRBV7-8

cdr3_nt: TGTGCCACCAGGGCCCTAGGACGCCAAGAGACCCAGTACTTC
cdr3_aa: CATRALGRQETQYF
d_call: .
clone_size: many
j_call: TRBJ2-5
v_call: TRBV15

cdr3_nt: TGTGCCAGCAGTCTCACCCCTAGCGGCTCCTACAATGAGCAGTTCTTC
cdr3_aa: CASSLTPSGSYNEQFF
d_call: TRBD2
clone_size: .
j_call: TRBJ2-1
v_call: TRBV28

cdr3_nt: TGTGCCGCCAGTCAAGCGGGACCTTCCACAGATACGCAGTATTTT
cdr3_aa: CAASQAGPSTDTQYF
d_call: TRBD2
clone_size: .
j_call: TRBJ2-3
v_call: TRBV15

cdr3_nt: TGCGCCAGCAGCTTCTTAAGCGGGAGTGTTAGTGAGACCCAGTACTTC
cdr3_aa: CASSFLSGSVSETQYF
d_call: TRBD2
clone_size: few
j_call: TRBJ2-5
v_call: TRBV5-1

cdr3_nt: TGTGCCAGCAGCCCTGGTAGCGGGGGGGTTAGGGAGCAGTTCTTC
cdr3_aa: CASSPGSGGVREQFF
d_call: TRBD2
clone_size: many
j_call: TRBJ2-1
v_call: TRBV3-1

cdr3_nt: TGTGCTAGTGGTGCACCTTCGGGACAAAACACCGGGGAGCTGTTTTTT
cdr3_aa: CASGAPSGQNTGELFF
d_call: .
clone_size: .
j_call: TRBJ2-2
v_call: TRBV12-5

cdr3_nt: TGTGCCAGCAGCTCCCCAGGTCTGTGGGGCTACACCTTC
cdr3_aa: CASSSPGLWGYTF
d_call: .
clone_size: few
j_call: TRBJ1-2
v_call: TRBV5-4

cdr3_nt: TGTGCCAGCAGGGGGGAGGCCCAGGGGGGTCAGCCCCAGCATTTT
cdr3_aa: CASRGEAQGGQPQHF
d_call: TRBD1
clone_size: .
j_call: TRBJ1-5
v_call: TRBV2